The 22 T cell receptor beta chains presented below share a single source sample, sequenced in a study of identifying expanded T cells in peripheral blood. The assay was immunoSEQ multiplex PCR, and TCRdb's table has in-frame clones only and misses some. The repertoire holds tens of thousands of clones, with under 85% as singletons. The sequencing input was blood. Every receptor here comes from a person aged 18-70 years in good health.

The chain is built from TRBV28 and TRBJ1-3; 9 bases agree with TRBD1. The germline V gene has CDR1 MDHEN and CDR2 SYDVKM. J lost 4 bases, V lost 4 bases, and 11 bases had no gene match. The CDR3 is 17 residues long. CDR3 DNA: TGTGCCAGCAGTTCTTTACCGGGACAGGGATCCGGAAACACCATATATTTT. This gives the protein CASSSLPGQGSGNTIYF.

The rearrangement uses TRBV5-2 and TRBJ1-6; the DNA was not compared with TRBD1, the D call given in the table. TRBV5-2 is shown as a pseudogene. The CDR3 is 17 residues long. The CDR3 reads CASSRADRGSYNSPLHF. The CDR3, as DNA: TGTGCCAGCAGCAGAGCGGACAGGGGATCCTATAATTCACCCCTCCACTTT.

The chain is built from TRBV11-2 and TRBJ2-6, with 7 bases fitting TRBD2. CDR3 size: 18 residues. Germline V gene data show CDR1 as SGHAT and CDR2 as FQNNGV. V shed 5 bases, J shed 4 bases, and the junction held 14 bases outside the gene matches. CDR3: CASSREGPILLGANVLTF. The DNA for the CDR3 is TGTGCCAGCAGCAGGGAGGGCCCTATACTGTTGGGGGCCAACGTCCTGACTTTC.

J is TRBJ2-2 and V is TRBV6-1; D is perhaps TRBD2 (6 bases). Trimming left V 2 bases short and J 1 base short, with 8 bases between. The CDR3 contains 15 residues. The germline gives CDR1 MNHNS, CDR2 SASEGT. The CDR3 here is CASSERDWNTGELFF. CDR3 in DNA: TGTGCCAGCAGTGAACGGGACTGGAACACCGGGGAGCTGTTTTTT.

The chain couples TRBV5-1 to TRBJ2-3; no definite D call. From germline, CDR1 is SGHRS and CDR2 YFSETQ. The CDR3 extends over 14 amino acids. The ends were cut back, 4 bases at V and 0 bases at J, with 9 bases in the middle. CDR3 sequence: CASSLDASTDTQYF. The CDR3 coding sequence is TGCGCCAGCAGCCTTGACGCTAGCACAGATACGCAGTATTTT.

The rearrangement links TRBV30 to TRBJ2-2, with TRBD2 matching over 9 bases. Germline values: CDR1 GTSNPN, CDR2 SVGIG (reference sequence). The CDR3 totals 17 residues. V was pared by 0 bases and J by 5 bases, with 10 bases of the junction left unmatched. Here the CDR3 reads CAWSVGTGGRATGELFF. Here the CDR3 DNA reads TGTGCCTGGAGTGTAGGAACGGGCGGGAGGGCGACCGGGGAGCTGTTTTTT. Variable domain in full (rest from reference TRBV30 and TRBJ2-2): SQTIHQWPATLVQPVGSPLSLECTVEGTSNPNLYWYRQAAGRGLQLLFYSVGIGQISSEVPQNLSASRPQDRQFILSSKKLLLSDSGFYLCAWSVGTGGRATGELFFGEGSRLTVL.

This chain connects TRBV15 to TRBJ1-5; maybe TRBD1 (6 bases). Germline lookup yields CDR1 LNHNV and CDR2 YYDKDF (reference sequence). V was trimmed by 0 bases and J by 3 bases, leaving 15 bases between them. The CDR3 covers 17 residues. The CDR3 nucleotides read TGTGCCACCAGCAGAGAAGGGGGTGGTGGGGCCAATCAGCCCCAGCATTTT. Translation gives CATSREGGGGANQPQHF.

The J gene is TRBJ2-4, the V gene TRBV11-2, with a tentative D call TRBD1 (5 bases). Germline V lookup: CDR1 SGHAT, CDR2 FQNNGV. CDR3 length equals 15 residues. The V gene lost 0 bases and the J gene lost 1 base, with 7 bases spanning the gap. CDR3 coding DNA: TGTGCCAGCAGCTTAGAAGGGGCTGCCAAAAACATTCAGTACTTC. Amino acids: CASSLEGAAKNIQYF.

The V gene is TRBV6-1, the J gene TRBJ2-1; D is tentatively TRBD1 or TRBD2 (7 bases each). This CDR3 is 17 amino acids long. Germline loops: CDR1 MNHNS, CDR2 SASEGT. The V end lost 4 bases, the J end lost 2 bases, and 18 bases lay between the germline ends. The CDR3 protein is CASSGEGQHVPYNEQFF. CDR3 in DNA: TGTGCCAGCAGTGGGGAGGGACAGCACGTTCCCTACAATGAGCAGTTCTTC.

This clone rates as medium-sized. This same CDR3 is encoded by further DNA sequences in the sample. This chain uses TRBV4-3 with TRBJ2-7; 7 bases agree with TRBD1. The CDR3 length is 15 residues. The junction had 8 bases not matched to a gene; V was cut back by 3 bases and J by 3 bases. In germline, CDR1 is LGHNA, CDR2 YSLEER. The CDR3 here is CASSQQRTGSYEQYF. CDR3 DNA: TGCGCCAGCAGCCAGCAGAGGACAGGAAGCTACGAGCAGTACTTC.

The V call is TRBV6-5, the J call TRBJ2-5; D not certain. The CDR3 is 13 amino acids. The germline V gene has CDR1 MNHEY and CDR2 SVGAGI. V gave up 4 bases and J gave up 0 bases, with 6 bases separating them. The CDR3 sequence: CASSSSYQETQYF. The CDR3 coding sequence is TGTGCCAGCAGTTCTTCATACCAAGAGACCCAGTACTTC.

The V call is TRBV7-9, the J call TRBJ1-1, with TRBD1 identical over 7 bases. Germline lookup yields CDR1 SEHNR and CDR2 FQNEAQ (reference sequence). The CDR3 totals 16 residues. V lost 9 bases, J lost 5 bases, and 18 bases stayed unmatched. The CDR3 reads CASTQSVGRGETEAFF. Here the CDR3 DNA reads TGTGCCAGTACCCAATCTGTGGGCAGGGGGGAGACTGAAGCTTTCTTT.

The table lists this clone with a few counts. The chain couples TRBV19 to TRBJ1-2; tentative D call: TRBD1 (6 bases). Germline V lookup: CDR1 LNHDA, CDR2 SQIVND (reference sequence). Trimming left V 2 bases short and J 6 bases short, with 13 bases between. This CDR3 contains 14 residues. Written as DNA, the CDR3 is TGTGCCAGTAGTATAAACCCCCGGACAGATGGCTACACCTTC. This sequence encodes CASSINPRTDGYTF.

The chain is built from TRBV5-6 and TRBJ1-3; TRBD1 aligns across 7 bases. Germline-derived CDR1 and CDR2 are SGHDT and YYEEEE. The CDR3 contains 15 residues. With 2 bases clipped from V and 4 bases from J, the junction kept 6 bases outside the gene matches. DNA of the CDR3: TGTGCCAGCAGCTTAAGGAGGGGGCTCGGAAACACCATATATTTT. This translates into CASSLRRGLGNTIYF.

The chain is built from TRBV18 and TRBJ2-1; 11 bases are a match to TRBD2. There are 16 residues in the CDR3. Trimming took 0 bases from V and 7 from J; bases not matched to a gene: 5. Germline V lookup: CDR1 KGHSH, CDR2 LQKENI. The CDR3 is CASSPPKTSGINEQFF. DNA of the CDR3: TGTGCCAGCTCACCACCGAAGACTAGCGGGATTAATGAGCAGTTCTTC. Using reference TRBV18 and TRBJ2-1 for the parts outside the CDR3, the full variable domain is NAGVMQNPRHLVRRRGQEARLRCSPMKGHSHVYWYRQLPEEGLKFMVYLQKENIIDESGMPKERFSAEFPKEGPSILRIQQVVRGDSAAYFCASSPPKTSGINEQFFGPGTRLTVL.

This sequence joins TRBV7-9 and TRBJ1-6; D gene ambiguous. The CDR3 consists of 13 residues. Trimming took 1 base from V and 6 from J, leaving 4 bases between them. The germline V gene has CDR1 SEHNR and CDR2 FQNEAQ (reference sequence). CDR3 in DNA: TGTGCCAGCAGCTTAGATAGTAATTCACCCCTCCACTTT. It translates to CASSLDSNSPLHF.

This clone was picked up many times. The chain uses TRBV2 and TRBJ2-4; D call uncertain. This CDR3 spans 14 amino acids. V shed 5 bases and J shed 8 bases, with 16 bases lying between them. The V gene's germline CDR1 is SNHLY and CDR2 FYNNEI. CDR3 loop: CASSSIPDVDIQYF. CDR3 sequence (DNA): TGTGCCAGCAGTTCGATCCCGGACGTGGACATTCAGTACTTC.

The chain joins TRBV4-3 to TRBJ2-7, with 9 nucleotides matching TRBD1. The trim removed 4 bases at V and 1 base at J, leaving 5 bases unmatched. In germline, CDR1 is LGHNA, CDR2 YSLEER. This CDR3 is built from 15 residues. The DNA of the CDR3 is TGCGCCAGCAGCCTGGGACAGGGAACATCCTACGAGCAGTACTTC. Translated, it gives CASSLGQGTSYEQYF.

V is TRBV4-1 and J is TRBJ2-1; 8 nucleotides align to TRBD2. Germline V gene data show CDR1 as MGHRA and CDR2 as YSYEKL. The CDR3 has 16 residues. After removal of 4 bases from V and 5 bases from J, the junction contained 10 bases not matched to a gene. The CDR3 DNA sequence: TGCGCCAGCAGCCCTCAGGGTCGGGGGGGCCACAATGAGCAGTTCTTC. Translated: CASSPQGRGGHNEQFF.

The chain combines TRBV29-1 with TRBJ1-6, with D possibly being TRBD1 (5 bases). Per germline, CDR1 SQVTM and CDR2 ANQGSEA. This CDR3 has 13 amino acids. V lost 4 bases to trimming and J lost 10 bases, with 14 bases between them. CDR3: CSVGGDPGSPLHF. Written as DNA, the CDR3 is TGCAGCGTTGGAGGGGACCCGGGGTCACCCCTCCACTTT.

The rearrangement joins TRBV7-9 to TRBJ2-7; 7 nucleotides agree with TRBD1. The germline V gene has CDR1 SEHNR and CDR2 FQNEAQ (reference sequence). V was pared by 1 base and J by 4 bases, with 4 bases of the junction left unmatched. The CDR3 is 14 residues long. The chain's CDR3 is CASSLGTGAYEQYV. As DNA, the CDR3 is TGTGCCAGCAGCTTAGGGACAGGTGCGTACGAGCAGTACGTC.

The V and J genes are TRBV5-4 and TRBJ2-7; tentative D call: TRBD1 (6 bases). CDR1 and CDR2 (germline): SGHNT, YYREEE (reference sequence). Trimming removed 3 bases at V and 6 bases at J, with 10 bases between. The CDR3 spans 12 residues. Here the CDR3 reads CASSSRTAEQYF. CDR3 bases: TGTGCCAGCAGCTCCCGGACAGCCGAGCAGTACTTC.